These 13 T cell receptor beta chains share one sample of origin, sequenced in a study of blood T cell repertoires in COVID-19. Measured with immunoSEQ multiplex PCR; TCRdb has only the in-frame clones, and not every one. In the table there are about 140,000 clones, around 84% of which are singletons. The sequenced sample consisted of peripheral blood. All receptors come from a man in his sixties with active or convalescent COVID-19.

This CDR3 reads CASSPPEAAPNQPQHF. For the CDR3, the DNA is TGTGCCAGTAGTCCTCCAGAGGCAGCTCCCAATCAGCCCCAGCATTTT. The chain is built from TRBV19 and TRBJ1-5; D gene uncertain. V lost 5 bases to trimming and J lost 3 bases, with 17 bases between them. CDR3 length: 16 amino acids. Germline CDR1 is LNHDA and CDR2 is SQIVND (reference sequence).

This clone occurred a few times. The chain combines TRBV13 with TRBJ2-2, with a possible D match to TRBD2 (5 bases). Germline V gene sequence: CDR1 PRHDT, CDR2 FYEKMQ (reference sequence). This CDR3 is built from 14 residues. The ends were cut back, 8 bases at V and 5 bases at J, with 15 bases in the middle. The CDR3 loop is CASRGRGRTGELFF. The CDR3 DNA sequence: TGTGCCAGCCGCGGACGGGGAAGAACCGGGGAGCTGTTTTTT.

This chain links TRBV11-3 with TRBJ2-7, with 7 nucleotides matching TRBD1. This CDR3 region has 16 residues. CDR1 and CDR2 (germline): SGHNT, YENEEA. V lost 0 bases and J lost 3; bases outside the gene matches: 8. The CDR3 DNA reads as TGTGCCAGCAGCTTAGATCCCACCAGGGGGTACTACGAGCAGTACTTC. The encoded protein is CASSLDPTRGYYEQYF.

This rearrangement joins TRBV12-5 to TRBJ1-3; D gene uncertain. Per germline, CDR1 LGHNT and CDR2 FRNRAP. This CDR3 is built from 18 residues. The germline V and J ends were trimmed by 5 bases and 2 bases, with 22 bases remaining between them. The CDR3 DNA follows: TGTGCTAGTGGTACACTCCCTGGTCGTGGCGGGGCTGGAAACACCATATATTTT. Translating gives CASGTLPGRGGAGNTIYF.

This rearrangement joins TRBV12-3 or TRBV12-4 to TRBJ2-7, with a tentative D call TRBD1 (5 bases). V was shortened by 4 bases and J by 2 bases, with 6 bases between the two germline ends. The CDR3 loop spans 12 amino acids. CDR3 bases: TGTGCCAGCAGTTCAGGGACCTACGAGCAGTACTTC. Translation: CASSSGTYEQYF.

The chain is built from TRBV5-1 and TRBJ2-3; the match to TRBD2 covers 12 bases. This CDR3 region has 16 residues. Unmatched junction bases numbered 7, after V lost 4 bases and J lost 4 bases. Germline V gene sequence: CDR1 SGHRS, CDR2 YFSETQ. CDR3 sequence (DNA): TGCGCCAGCAGCCTGGGGGGACTAGCGGGTGCAGATACGCAGTATTTT. It yields the protein CASSLGGLAGADTQYF.

The V call is TRBV11-3, the J call TRBJ1-2; the D gene is possibly TRBD1 (5 bases). Per the germline V gene, CDR1 is SGHNT and CDR2 is YENEEA. The CDR3 sequence is 13 residues long. V gave up 8 bases and J gave up 5 bases, with 15 bases separating them. The CDR3, as DNA: TGTGCCAGCTCCCCCGGGGGAGCGTATGGCTACACCTTC. Amino acids: CASSPGGAYGYTF.

V and J are TRBV6-5 and TRBJ2-7; 11 bases map to TRBD1. CDR1 MNHEY and CDR2 SVGAGI come from the germline V gene. The V gene end was trimmed by 5 bases and the J gene end by 4 bases; junction bases not matched to a gene: 7. CDR3 length equals 15 residues. CDR3 DNA: TGTGCCAGCAGTAGCGGGACAGGGGGGTGGTACGAGCAGTACTTC. This translates into CASSSGTGGWYEQYF.

This chain links TRBV5-1 with TRBJ1-2; 7 positions agree with TRBD1. This CDR3 has 12 residues. The germline V gene has CDR1 SGHRS and CDR2 YFSETQ. J lost 5 bases, V lost 4 bases, and 2 bases had no gene match. In DNA form, the CDR3 reads TGCGCCAGCAGCGGGGACAGATATGGCTACACCTTC. Translation: CASSGDRYGYTF.

This clone is a singleton in its sample. In DNA, the CDR3 is TGCGCCAGCAGCCAAGTGGCGGGAGTTACCCCTCACAATGAGCAGTTCTTC. Its translation: CASSQVAGVTPHNEQFF. This sequence joins TRBV4-3 and TRBJ2-1; 7 bases agree with TRBD2. V dropped 1 base and J dropped 5; count of bases not matched to a gene: 11. The CDR3 is 17 amino acids. Per the germline V gene, CDR1 is LGHNA and CDR2 is YSLEER.

The chain carries TRBV18 and TRBJ2-1, with TRBD2 matching over 10 bases. Trimming took 1 base from V and 4 from J; bases not matched to a gene: 4. Germline values: CDR1 KGHSH, CDR2 LQKENI. This CDR3 region has 16 residues. CDR3 residues: CASSPRLAGAYNEQFF. The CDR3 DNA is TGTGCCAGCTCACCACGGCTAGCGGGAGCTTACAATGAGCAGTTCTTC. The full variable domain, completed using reference TRBV18 and TRBJ2-1, is NAGVMQNPRHLVRRRGQEARLRCSPMKGHSHVYWYRQLPEEGLKFMVYLQKENIIDESGMPKERFSAEFPKEGPSILRIQQVVRGDSAAYFCASSPRLAGAYNEQFFGPGTRLTVL.

The chain links TRBV14 to TRBJ2-1; the D gene is possibly TRBD2 (5 bases). V was cut by 1 base and J by 2 bases, with 9 bases left in between. The CDR3 covers 15 residues. CDR1 is SGHDN, CDR2 FVKESK, per germline. CDR3 in amino acids: CASSQVLATYNEQFF. For the CDR3, the DNA is TGTGCCAGCAGCCAAGTCCTAGCAACCTACAATGAGCAGTTCTTC.

The V gene is TRBV19, the J gene TRBJ1-1, with D tentatively TRBD1 (5 bases). The germline V and J ends were trimmed by 10 bases and 5 bases, with 14 bases remaining between them. The CDR3 totals 12 residues. Germline values: CDR1 LNHDA, CDR2 SQIVND (reference sequence). The CDR3 here is CATREGLTEAFF. The CDR3 nucleotides are TGTGCCACCAGGGAGGGGTTGACTGAAGCTTTCTTT. Full variable domain (rest looked up from reference TRBV19 and TRBJ1-1): DGGITQSPKYLFRKEGQNVTLSCEQNLNHDAMYWYRQDPGQGLRLIYYSQIVNDFQKGDIAEGYSVSREKKESFPLTVTSAQKNPTAFYLCATREGLTEAFFGQGTRLTVV.